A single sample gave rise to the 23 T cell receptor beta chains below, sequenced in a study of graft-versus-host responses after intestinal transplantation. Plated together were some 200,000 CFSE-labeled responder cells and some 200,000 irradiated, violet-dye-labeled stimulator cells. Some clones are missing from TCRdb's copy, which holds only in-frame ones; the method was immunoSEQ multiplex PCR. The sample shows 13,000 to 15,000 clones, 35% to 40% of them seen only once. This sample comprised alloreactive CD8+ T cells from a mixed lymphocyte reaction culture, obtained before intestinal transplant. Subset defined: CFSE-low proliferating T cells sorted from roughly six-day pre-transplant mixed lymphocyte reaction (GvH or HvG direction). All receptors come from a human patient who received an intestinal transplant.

The CDR3 region is CASTRGGTDTQYF. CDR3 coding DNA: TGTGCCAGCACCAGGGGGGGCACAGATACGCAGTATTTT. The chain has TRBV12-1 and TRBJ2-3; TRBD1, the table's D call, was not compared with the DNA. TRBV12-1 is noted as a pseudogene. The CDR3 runs 13 residues.

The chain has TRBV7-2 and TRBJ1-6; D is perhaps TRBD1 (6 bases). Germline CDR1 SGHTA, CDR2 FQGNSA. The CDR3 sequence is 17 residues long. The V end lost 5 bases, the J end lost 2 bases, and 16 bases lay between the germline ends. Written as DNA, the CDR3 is TGTGCCAGCAGCGCTGACAGGTTCGTCACCTATAATTCACCCCTCCACTTT. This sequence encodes CASSADRFVTYNSPLHF. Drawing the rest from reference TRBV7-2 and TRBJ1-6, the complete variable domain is GAGVSQSPSNKVTEKGKDVELRCDPISGHTALYWYRQSLGQGLEFLIYFQGNSAPDKSGLPSDRFSAERTGGSVSTLTIQRTQQEDSAVYLCASSADRFVTYNSPLHFGNGTRLTVT.

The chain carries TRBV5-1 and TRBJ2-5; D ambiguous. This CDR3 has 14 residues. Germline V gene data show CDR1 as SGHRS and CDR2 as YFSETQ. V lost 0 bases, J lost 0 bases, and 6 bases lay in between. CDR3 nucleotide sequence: TGCGCCAGCAGCTTGGGCGTTAACCAAGAGACCCAGTACTTC. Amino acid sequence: CASSLGVNQETQYF.

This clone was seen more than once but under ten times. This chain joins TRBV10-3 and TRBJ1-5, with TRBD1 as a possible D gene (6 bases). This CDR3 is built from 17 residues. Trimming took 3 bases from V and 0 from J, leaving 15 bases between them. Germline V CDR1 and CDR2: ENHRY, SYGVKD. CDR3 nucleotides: TGTGCCATCAGTGAAGTGGGGGCAGCCCTTAGCAATCAGCCCCAGCATTTT. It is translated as CAISEVGAALSNQPQHF.

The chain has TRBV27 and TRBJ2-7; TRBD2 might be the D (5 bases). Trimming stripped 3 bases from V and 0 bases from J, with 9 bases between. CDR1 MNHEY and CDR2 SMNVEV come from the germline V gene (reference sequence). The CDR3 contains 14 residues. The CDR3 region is CASSFTGISYEQYF. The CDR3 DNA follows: TGTGCCAGCAGTTTCACGGGGATCTCCTACGAGCAGTACTTC.

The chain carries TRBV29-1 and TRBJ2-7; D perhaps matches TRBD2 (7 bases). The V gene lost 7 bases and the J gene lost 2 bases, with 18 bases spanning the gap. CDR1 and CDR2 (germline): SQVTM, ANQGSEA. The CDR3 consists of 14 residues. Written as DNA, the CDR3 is TGCAGCGCTTCCCTGGGGGAGGGGGCCTACGAGCAGTACTTC. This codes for CSASLGEGAYEQYF.

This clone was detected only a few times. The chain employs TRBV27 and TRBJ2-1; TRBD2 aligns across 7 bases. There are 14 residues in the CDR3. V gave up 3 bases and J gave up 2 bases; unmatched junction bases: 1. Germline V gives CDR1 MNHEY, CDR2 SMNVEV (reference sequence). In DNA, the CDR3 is TGTGCCAGCAGTTTGGGGGGGGCCTACAATGAGCAGTTCTTC. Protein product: CASSLGGAYNEQFF.

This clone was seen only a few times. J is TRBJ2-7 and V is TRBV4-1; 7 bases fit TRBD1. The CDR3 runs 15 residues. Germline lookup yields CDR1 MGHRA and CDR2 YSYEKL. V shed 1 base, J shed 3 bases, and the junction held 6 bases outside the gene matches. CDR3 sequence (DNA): TGCGCCAGCAGCCAAGTGGGGGACAGTATCTACGAGCAGTACTTC. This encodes CASSQVGDSIYEQYF.

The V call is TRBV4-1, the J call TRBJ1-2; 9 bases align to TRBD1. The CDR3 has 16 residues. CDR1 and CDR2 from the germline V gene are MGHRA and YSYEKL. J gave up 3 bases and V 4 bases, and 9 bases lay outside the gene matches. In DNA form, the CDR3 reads TGCGCCAGCAGCCCGAGTGGGGGACAGGGATACTATGGCTACACCTTC. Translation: CASSPSGGQGYYGYTF.

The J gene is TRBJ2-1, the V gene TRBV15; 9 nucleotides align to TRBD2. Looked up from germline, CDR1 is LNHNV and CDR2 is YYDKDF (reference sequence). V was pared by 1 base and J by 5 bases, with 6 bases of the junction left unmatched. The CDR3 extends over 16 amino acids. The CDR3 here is CATSRGTSGLNNEQFF. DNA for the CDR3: TGTGCCACCAGCAGAGGCACTAGCGGGCTTAACAATGAGCAGTTCTTC.

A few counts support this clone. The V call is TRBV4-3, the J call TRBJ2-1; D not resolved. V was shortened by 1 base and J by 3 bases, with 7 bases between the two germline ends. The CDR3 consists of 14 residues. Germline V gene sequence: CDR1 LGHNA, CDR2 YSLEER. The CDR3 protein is CASSQGQFYNEQFF. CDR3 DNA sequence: TGCGCCAGCAGCCAAGGGCAGTTCTACAATGAGCAGTTCTTC.

In DNA form, the CDR3 reads TGTGCCAGCAGCTCCCCCGGGGGGGCCGAGCAGTACTTC. As protein: CASSSPGGAEQYF. V is TRBV7-9 and J is TRBJ2-7; TRBD2 matches 8 bases. This CDR3 has 13 residues. The V segment lost 4 bases and the J segment 6 bases; nucleotides outside the gene matches: 5. The germline gives CDR1 SEHNR, CDR2 FQNEAQ (reference sequence).

The CDR3 DNA follows: TGTGCCAGCAGCTTAGTTCCGGGGAATGAGCAGTTCTTC. Its protein is CASSLVPGNEQFF. The V call is TRBV11-3, the J call TRBJ2-1; the D gene is possibly TRBD2 (5 bases). Germline values: CDR1 SGHNT, CDR2 YENEEA. This CDR3 spans 13 amino acids. The germline V and J ends were trimmed by 1 base and 7 bases, with 8 bases remaining between them.

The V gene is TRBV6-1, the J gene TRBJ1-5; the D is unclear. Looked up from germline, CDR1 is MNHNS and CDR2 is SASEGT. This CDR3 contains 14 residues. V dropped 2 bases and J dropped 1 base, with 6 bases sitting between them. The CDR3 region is CASSELISNQPQHF. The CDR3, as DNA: TGTGCCAGCAGTGAACTAATAAGCAATCAGCCCCAGCATTTT.

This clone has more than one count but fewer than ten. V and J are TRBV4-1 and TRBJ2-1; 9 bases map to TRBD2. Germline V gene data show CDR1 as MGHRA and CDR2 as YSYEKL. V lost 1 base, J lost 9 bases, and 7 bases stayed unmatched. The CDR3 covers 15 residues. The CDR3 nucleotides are TGCGCCAGCAGCCAAGTGGGACTAGCCTCGGTTGAGCAGTTCTTC. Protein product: CASSQVGLASVEQFF.

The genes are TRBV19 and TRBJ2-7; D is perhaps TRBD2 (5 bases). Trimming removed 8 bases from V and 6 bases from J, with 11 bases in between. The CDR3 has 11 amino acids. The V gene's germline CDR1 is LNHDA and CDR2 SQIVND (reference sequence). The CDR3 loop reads CASGPRGEQYF. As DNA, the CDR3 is TGTGCCAGTGGACCTCGGGGCGAGCAGTACTTC. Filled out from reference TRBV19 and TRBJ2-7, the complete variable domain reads DGGITQSPKYLFRKEGQNVTLSCEQNLNHDAMYWYRQDPGQGLRLIYYSQIVNDFQKGDIAEGYSVSREKKESFPLTVTSAQKNPTAFYLCASGPRGEQYFGPGTRLTVT.

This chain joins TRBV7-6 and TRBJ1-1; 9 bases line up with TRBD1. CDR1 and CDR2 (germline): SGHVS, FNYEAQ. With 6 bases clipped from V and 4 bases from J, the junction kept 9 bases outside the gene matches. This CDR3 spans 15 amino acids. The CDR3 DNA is TGTGCCAGCAGGGCGGACAGGGGCGGATTCACTGAAGCTTTCTTT. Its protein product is CASRADRGGFTEAFF.

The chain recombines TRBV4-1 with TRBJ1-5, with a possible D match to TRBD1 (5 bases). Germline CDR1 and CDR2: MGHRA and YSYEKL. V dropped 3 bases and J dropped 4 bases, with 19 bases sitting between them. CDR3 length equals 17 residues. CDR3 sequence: CASSHRIRAGKNQPQHF. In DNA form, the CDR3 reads TGCGCCAGCAGCCACAGAATTAGGGCAGGGAAGAATCAGCCCCAGCATTTT.

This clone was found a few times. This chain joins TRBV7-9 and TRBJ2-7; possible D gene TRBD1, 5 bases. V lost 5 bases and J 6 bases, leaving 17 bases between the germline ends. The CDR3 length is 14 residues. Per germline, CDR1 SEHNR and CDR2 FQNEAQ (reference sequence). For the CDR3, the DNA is TGTGCCAGCAGCGGAGAAGGGGTAGTAGGCGAGCAGTACTTC. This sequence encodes CASSGEGVVGEQYF.

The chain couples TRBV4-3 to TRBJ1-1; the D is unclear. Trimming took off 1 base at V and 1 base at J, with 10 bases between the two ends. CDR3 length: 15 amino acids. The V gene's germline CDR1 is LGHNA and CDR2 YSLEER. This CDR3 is CASSQGEFANTEAFF. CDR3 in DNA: TGCGCCAGCAGCCAAGGTGAGTTCGCGAACACTGAAGCTTTCTTT.

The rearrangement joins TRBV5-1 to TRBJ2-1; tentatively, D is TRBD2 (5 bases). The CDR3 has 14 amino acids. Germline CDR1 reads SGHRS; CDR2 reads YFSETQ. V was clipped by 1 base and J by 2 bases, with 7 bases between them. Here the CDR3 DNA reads TGCGCCAGCAGCTTGCGGACTGCCTACAATGAGCAGTTCTTC. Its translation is CASSLRTAYNEQFF.

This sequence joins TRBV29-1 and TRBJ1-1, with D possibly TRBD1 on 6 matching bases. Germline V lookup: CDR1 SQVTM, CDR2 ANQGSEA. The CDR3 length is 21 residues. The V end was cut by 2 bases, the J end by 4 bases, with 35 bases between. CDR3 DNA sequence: TGCAGCGTTGAACCCCCCGGGGCAGGGACATCTATTAGAGATGGGTTCACTGAAGCTTTCTTT. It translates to CSVEPPGAGTSIRDGFTEAFF.

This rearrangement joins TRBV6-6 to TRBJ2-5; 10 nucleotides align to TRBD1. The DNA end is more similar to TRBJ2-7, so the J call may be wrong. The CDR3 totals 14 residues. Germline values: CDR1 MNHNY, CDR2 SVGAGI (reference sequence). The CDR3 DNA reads TGTGCCAGCAGTTACGGGACAGGGGCCTACGAGCAGTACTTC. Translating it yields CASSYGTGAYEQYF.